This T cell receptor beta chain was sequenced for a study of T cell responses to AZD1222 COVID-19 vaccine. From germline, CDR1 is LNHNV and CDR2 YYDKDF (reference sequence). This CDR3 region has 17 residues. Trimming took 0 bases from V and 2 from J, leaving 16 bases between them. Study-wide findings and caveats: Just 5 to 7 AZD1222 recipients tested seropositive at baseline.

Points on this clone: Its cognate antigen is unknown.

Clones were read by immunoSEQ multiplex PCR, and TCRdb kept only the in-frame ones, dropping some. The sample contains roughly 100,000 clones, about 89% of which appear only once. Material: peripheral blood, obtained on day 0 of AZD1222 vaccination. This sequence originates from an adult in good health. This chain links TRBV15 with TRBJ1-2; D gene ambiguous. The CDR3 protein is CATSRDPTDYLNYGYTF. DNA for the CDR3: TGTGCCACCAGCAGAGATCCGACGGACTACTTAAACTATGGCTACACCTTC.